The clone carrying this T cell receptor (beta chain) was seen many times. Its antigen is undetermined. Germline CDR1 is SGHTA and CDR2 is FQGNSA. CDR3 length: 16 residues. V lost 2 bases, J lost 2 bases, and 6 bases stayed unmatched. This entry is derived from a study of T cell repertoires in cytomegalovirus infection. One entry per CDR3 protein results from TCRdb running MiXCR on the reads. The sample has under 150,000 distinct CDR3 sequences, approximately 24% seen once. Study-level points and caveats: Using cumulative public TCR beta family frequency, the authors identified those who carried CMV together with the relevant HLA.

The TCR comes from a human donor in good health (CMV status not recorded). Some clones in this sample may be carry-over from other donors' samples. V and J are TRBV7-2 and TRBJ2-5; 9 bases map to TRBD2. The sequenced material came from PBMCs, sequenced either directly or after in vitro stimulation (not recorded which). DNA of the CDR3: TGTGCCAGCAGCTTACTTGGCGGGAGGGGACAAGAGACCCAGTACTTC. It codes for CASSLLGGRGQETQYF.